This entry is about one TCR beta chain. The target antigen is unknown. These data originate in a study of T cells in localized non-small cell lung cancer. Clones were sequenced by immunoSEQ multiplex PCR, and TCRdb holds only the in-frame ones, with some missing. This table has some 28,000 clones, about 90% appearing once. The CDR3 spans 13 residues. The germline gives CDR1 MNHNY, CDR2 SVGAGI (reference sequence). The V gene end was trimmed by 5 bases and the J gene end by 2 bases; junction bases not matched to a gene: 3. Overall study findings and caveats: The study sequenced only one region of the tumor. As a result, intratumor heterogeneity could not be excluded and remains possible. The greatest T cell clonality was found in uninvolved adjacent lung (higher than in tumor).

The source was peripheral blood, collected before any cancer treatment. The chain carries TRBV6-6 and TRBJ2-7; 7 positions agree with TRBD2. This sequence was found in a woman aged 18-55 years with stage I lung adenocarcinoma. Here the CDR3 reads CASSAGAPYEQYF. CDR3 in DNA: TGTGCCAGCAGTGCGGGAGCCCCCTACGAGCAGTACTTC.